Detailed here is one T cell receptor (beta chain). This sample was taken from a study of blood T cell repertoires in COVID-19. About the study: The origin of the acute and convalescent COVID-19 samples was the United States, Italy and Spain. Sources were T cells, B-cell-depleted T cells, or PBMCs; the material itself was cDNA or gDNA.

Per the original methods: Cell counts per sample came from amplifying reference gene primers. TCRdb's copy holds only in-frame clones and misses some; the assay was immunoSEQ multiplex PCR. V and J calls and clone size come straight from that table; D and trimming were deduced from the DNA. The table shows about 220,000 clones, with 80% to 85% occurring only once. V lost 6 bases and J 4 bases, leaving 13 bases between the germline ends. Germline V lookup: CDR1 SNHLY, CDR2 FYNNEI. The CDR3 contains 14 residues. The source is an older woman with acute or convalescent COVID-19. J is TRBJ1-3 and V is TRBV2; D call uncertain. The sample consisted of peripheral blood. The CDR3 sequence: CASSRVGSGNTIYF. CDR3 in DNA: TGTGCCAGCAGCCGAGTCGGGTCAGGAAACACCATATATTTT.